Below, 32 T cell receptor beta chains from the same sample are listed, as sequenced in a study of post-analysis software for immune sequencing data (dated by TCRdb to about 2015). Results and caveats for the whole study, not just this receptor: Significantly higher frequencies in patients than in controls were found for about five TRBV segments, including TRBV5-6, TRBV5-1 and TRBV20-1.

Receptors were amplified or captured by PCR. This sample was sequenced with an Illumina HiSeq 2500. To reduce PCR and sequencing biases, unique molecular identifiers were incorporated into the TCR beta cDNA libraries. TCRdb trimmed the raw reads at Q25, called clones with MiXCR and kept productive beta chains. Each CDR3 protein gets just one entry, which takes the most common genes and DNA from the rows behind it. In this sample the table shows around 770,000 distinct CDR3 sequences, roughly 46% of which occur a single time. The ten largest account for 4.9% of the sample. Antigens of these TCRs are unknown. Material: blood. The receptor set was obtained from a girl aged 5 to 17 with multiple sclerosis.

The rearrangement links TRBV5-6 to TRBJ2-3; 10 nucleotides agree with TRBD2. The germline CDR1 and CDR2 sequences are SGHDT and YYEEEE. The CDR3 covers 15 residues. The V and J ends lost 4 bases and 5 bases, in that order; junction bases with no gene match: 7. The DNA for the CDR3 is TGTGCCAGCAGCCAAGCGGGAGGGAGTGGAGATACGCAGTATTTT. This codes for CASSQAGGSGDTQYF.

The chain uses TRBV12-3 or TRBV12-4 and TRBJ2-3, with 9 bases lining up with TRBD1. The CDR3 length is 15 residues. V was pared by 2 bases and J by 6 bases, with 6 bases of the junction left unmatched. This chain's CDR3 is CASSLSGTGKDTQYF. The CDR3 coding sequence is TGTGCCAGCAGTTTATCTGGGACAGGGAAGGATACGCAGTATTTT.

This chain connects TRBV11-3 to TRBJ1-1; D is uncertain. V gave up 4 bases and J gave up 3 bases, with 12 bases separating them. Germline CDR1 reads SGHNT; CDR2 reads YENEEA. The CDR3 runs 14 residues. This chain's CDR3 is CASSSGVVDTEAFF. In DNA form, the CDR3 reads TGTGCCAGCAGCTCGGGAGTTGTGGACACTGAAGCTTTCTTT.

The chain links TRBV28 to TRBJ1-5, with D uncertain. The CDR3 runs to 15 residues. V gave up 6 bases and J gave up 0 bases, with 12 bases separating them. Germline CDR1 is MDHEN and CDR2 is SYDVKM. CDR3 amino acids: CASRGWGDSNQPQHF. CDR3 coding DNA: TGTGCCAGCAGAGGGTGGGGAGATAGCAATCAGCCCCAGCATTTT.

The chain links TRBV5-8 to TRBJ2-1; 11 nucleotides line up with TRBD2. V gave up 0 bases and J gave up 6 bases; unmatched junction bases: 5. CDR3 length: 16 residues. Germline CDR1 reads SGHTS; CDR2 reads YDEGEE. The DNA of the CDR3 is TGTGCCAGCAGCTTGGGGTCTAGCGGGAGGAGCAATGAGCAGTTCTTC. Protein: CASSLGSSGRSNEQFF.

The rearrangement links TRBV20-1 to TRBJ2-1; 14 bases align to TRBD2. Germline trimming cut 3 bases from V and 9 bases from J; bases unmatched to any gene: 7. The CDR3 has 15 residues. Germline V gene data show CDR1 as DFQATT and CDR2 as SNEGSKA (reference sequence). The CDR3 loop is CSASPGTSGSGEQFF. DNA of the CDR3: TGCAGTGCTAGTCCCGGGACTAGCGGGAGCGGTGAGCAGTTCTTC.

This clonotype was seen a few times. This chain links TRBV6-5 with TRBJ2-1, with 9 bases fitting TRBD2. CDR3 size: 15 residues. The germline CDR1 and CDR2 sequences are MNHEY and SVGAGI. With V trimmed by 0 bases and J by 7 bases, 4 bases remained unmatched. CDR3 amino acids: CASSYSTSGANEQFF. The CDR3 DNA reads TGTGCCAGCAGTTACTCGACTAGCGGAGCTAATGAGCAGTTCTTC.

This clonotype was seen a single time. This chain links TRBV6-1 with TRBJ2-7; 9 bases match TRBD1. Germline V lookup: CDR1 MNHNS, CDR2 SASEGT. This CDR3 contains 14 residues. After removal of 4 bases from V and 3 bases from J, the junction contained 4 bases not matched to a gene. The CDR3 loop reads CASSANRGLYEQYF. The DNA for the CDR3 is TGTGCCAGCAGTGCCAACAGGGGGCTCTACGAGCAGTACTTC.

V usage is TRBV12-3 or TRBV12-4 and J usage is TRBJ2-7; D is possibly TRBD1 (5 bases). V was cut by 4 bases and J by 2 bases, with 15 bases left in between. CDR3 length equals 15 residues. This CDR3 is CASSSVTDIAYEQYF. The CDR3 bases are TGTGCCAGCAGTTCCGTTACGGACATAGCCTACGAGCAGTACTTC.

The gene calls are TRBV24-1 and TRBJ2-3; D unresolved. Per germline, CDR1 KGHDR and CDR2 SFDVKD. The ends were cut back, 1 base at V and 5 bases at J, with 12 bases in the middle. This CDR3 has 15 amino acids. The CDR3 nucleotides read TGTGCCACCAGTGATTTCGGGTCTTTCGGAGATACGCAGTATTTT. This encodes CATSDFGSFGDTQYF.

CDR3 DNA: TGTGCCAGCAGCTGGACAGGAACCCACTTAGCTAACTATGGCTACACCTTC. Encoded protein: CASSWTGTHLANYGYTF. The chain couples TRBV21-1 to TRBJ1-2; the table's D call, TRBD1, has no DNA check behind it. TRBV21-1 counts as a pseudogene. The CDR3 runs to 17 residues.

This clonotype was counted between two and nine times. The J gene is TRBJ1-2, the V gene TRBV28, with TRBD1 as a possible D gene (6 bases). Germline assignment: CDR1 MDHEN and CDR2 SYDVKM. Trimming removed 1 base from V and 4 bases from J, with 16 bases in between. The CDR3 sequence is 16 residues long. CDR3 sequence reads: CASSLYPSTGPYGYTF. Here the CDR3 DNA reads TGTGCCAGCAGTTTATATCCTTCGACAGGCCCCTATGGCTACACCTTC.

This clonotype was seen a few times. The chain employs TRBV11-2 and TRBJ2-7, with D tentatively TRBD2 (6 bases). The J call is doubtful: the DNA matches TRBJ2-5 better. Germline V lookup: CDR1 SGHAT, CDR2 FQNNGV. This CDR3 has 15 residues. For the CDR3, the DNA is TGTGCCAGCAGCGGGTCGGGAGTGGCACCAGAGACCCAGTACTTC. This encodes CASSGSGVAPETQYF.

This chain joins TRBV4-2 and TRBJ2-3; D possibly corresponds to TRBD2 (5 bases). Trimming stripped 2 bases from V and 1 base from J, with 10 bases between. This CDR3 is built from 15 residues. Germline CDR1 reads LGHNA; CDR2 reads YNFKEQ. The CDR3 nucleotides read TGTGCCAGCAGCCAATCCGGGGTTGGCACAGATACGCAGTATTTT. It translates to CASSQSGVGTDTQYF.

There are many counts of this clonotype. V and J are TRBV7-2 and TRBJ2-5; 10 positions agree with TRBD1. The CDR3 runs 15 residues. Trimming at V came to 5 bases and at J to 7 bases, leaving 10 bases not matched to a gene. Germline V CDR1 and CDR2: SGHTA, FQGNSA. The CDR3 loop reads CASSPNGGQGGTQYF. For the CDR3, the DNA is TGTGCCAGCAGCCCGAACGGTGGACAGGGGGGGACCCAGTACTTC.

This chain uses TRBV7-2 with TRBJ2-1, with D possibly TRBD2 on 6 matching bases. The germline V gene encodes CDR1 SGHTA and CDR2 FQGNSA. The ends were cut back, 5 bases at V and 9 bases at J, with 14 bases in the middle. The CDR3 extends over 13 amino acids. CDR3 nucleotide sequence: TGTGCCAGCAGCGTAAGACTAGGAACTGAGCAGTTCTTC. Its translation is CASSVRLGTEQFF.

The rearrangement links TRBV7-9 to TRBJ2-5; tentative D call: TRBD1 (6 bases). The better agreement between TRBJ2-7 and the DNA end casts doubt on the J call. CDR3 length equals 12 residues. Germline values: CDR1 SEHNR, CDR2 FQNEAQ (reference sequence). CDR3 loop: CATNRVPYEQYF. In nucleotides, the CDR3 is TGTGCCACGAACAGGGTGCCCTACGAGCAGTACTTC.

The sample holds a few counts of this clonotype. The chain is built from TRBV3-1 and TRBJ2-5, with D tentatively TRBD1 or TRBD2 (5 bases each). V shed 0 bases and J shed 2 bases, with 10 bases lying between them. The CDR3 consists of 15 residues. In germline, CDR1 is LGHDT, CDR2 YNNKEL (reference sequence). CDR3 residues: CASSQDWDGQETQYF. For the CDR3, the DNA is TGTGCCAGCAGCCAAGACTGGGACGGTCAAGAGACCCAGTACTTC.

This clonotype came up many times. The chain combines TRBV7-9 with TRBJ1-2, with TRBD1 as a possible D gene (5 bases). V was shortened by 6 bases and J by 3 bases, with 17 bases between the two germline ends. The germline V gene has CDR1 SEHNR and CDR2 FQNEAQ (reference sequence). The CDR3 is made up of 15 amino acids. The CDR3 protein is CASSRGGLGDYGYTF. DNA of the CDR3: TGTGCCAGCAGTCGCGGCGGGCTGGGGGACTATGGCTACACCTTC. Supplemented by reference TRBV7-9 and TRBJ1-2, the full variable domain reads DTGVSQNPRHKITKRGQNVTFRCDPISEHNRLYWYRQTLGQGPEFLTYFQNEAQLEKSRLLSDRFSAERPKGSFSTLEIQRTEQGDSAMYLCASSRGGLGDYGYTFGSGTRLTVV.

This clonotype appeared a few times. The V gene is TRBV29-1, the J gene TRBJ2-1, with 7 bases identical to TRBD1. Germline V gives CDR1 SQVTM, CDR2 ANQGSEA. The CDR3 is 11 residues long. CDR3 loop: CTFSGGREQFF. CDR3 in DNA: TGCACCTTTTCAGGGGGACGGGAGCAGTTCTTC.

This clonotype was counted a single time. The rearrangement links TRBV30 to TRBJ2-1, with D perhaps TRBD2 (6 bases). Germline V gene sequence: CDR1 GTSNPN, CDR2 SVGIG (reference sequence). This CDR3 has 14 residues. Trimming removed 1 base at V and 4 bases at J, with 11 bases between. The CDR3 is CAWSGSGAYNEQFF. The CDR3 DNA reads as TGTGCCTGGAGTGGTAGCGGAGCATACAATGAGCAGTTCTTC. Drawing the rest from reference TRBV30 and TRBJ2-1, the complete variable domain is SQTIHQWPATLVQPVGSPLSLECTVEGTSNPNLYWYRQAAGRGLQLLFYSVGIGQISSEVPQNLSASRPQDRQFILSSKKLLLSDSGFYLCAWSGSGAYNEQFFGPGTRLTVL.

The CDR3 DNA reads TGCGCCAGCAGCTTGGTCGGGGGCTTTGTAGAGACCCAGTACTTC. Residues: CASSLVGGFVETQYF. The V gene is TRBV5-1, the J gene TRBJ2-5; tentatively, D is TRBD1 or TRBD2 (6 bases each). The CDR3 has 15 residues. CDR1 is SGHRS and CDR2 is YFSETQ in the germline V gene. The ends were cut back, 0 bases at V and 4 bases at J, with 13 bases in the middle.

V usage is TRBV6-6 and J usage is TRBJ2-7; D assignment may be TRBD1 or TRBD2 (5 bases each). Germline loops: CDR1 MNHNY, CDR2 SVGAGI (reference sequence). V was shortened by 6 bases and J by 1 base, with 13 bases between the two germline ends. CDR3 length equals 14 residues. In DNA form, the CDR3 reads TGTGCCAGCAGACCCCTGGGGGATTCCTACGAGCAGTACTTC. Translation gives CASRPLGDSYEQYF.

The J gene is TRBJ2-1, the V gene TRBV7-9; no firm D call. The germline V and J ends were trimmed by 4 bases and 5 bases, with 27 bases remaining between them. Germline V lookup: CDR1 SEHNR, CDR2 FQNEAQ (reference sequence). The CDR3 totals 19 residues. This CDR3 is CASSSPRKVPKVIDNEQFF. The CDR3 DNA follows: TGTGCCAGCAGCTCCCCTAGGAAGGTGCCCAAAGTAATCGACAATGAGCAGTTCTTC.

This clonotype has more than one count but fewer than ten. This chain joins TRBV9 and TRBJ2-6; D is perhaps TRBD1 or TRBD2 (5 bases each). The V end lost 2 bases, the J end lost 2 bases, and 8 bases lay between the germline ends. The CDR3 contains 15 residues. Germline CDR1 and CDR2: SGDLS and YYNGEE. CDR3 bases: TGTGCCAGCAGCGTCGGGGCAGCTGGGGCCAACGTCCTGACTTTC. Its translation is CASSVGAAGANVLTF.

This clonotype was counted between two and nine times. This rearrangement joins TRBV20-1 to TRBJ2-1; 10 bases agree with TRBD2. The length of the CDR3 is 15 residues. V shed 6 bases, J shed 7 bases, and the junction held 12 bases outside the gene matches. Per the germline V gene, CDR1 is DFQATT and CDR2 is SNEGSKA (reference sequence). CDR3 in amino acids: CSAHPLAGGGNEQFF. CDR3 DNA sequence: TGCAGTGCGCATCCCTTAGCGGGAGGAGGGAATGAGCAGTTCTTC.

This clonotype was seen once. A much larger clone lies a single base off, so this may be a read error. This rearrangement joins TRBV12-3 or TRBV12-4 to TRBJ2-1; TRBD2 is a possible D gene (7 bases). This CDR3 has 15 residues. The CDR3 region has the DNA TGTGCCGGCAGTTACGGGGGGCTATTGAACAATGAGCAGTTCTTC. It codes for CAGSYGGLLNNEQFF.

The rearrangement links TRBV3-1 to TRBJ2-1; the D gene is possibly TRBD2 (6 bases). The CDR3 extends over 14 amino acids. Germline CDR1 and CDR2: LGHDT and YNNKEL (reference sequence). Trimming pared 4 bases from V and 6 bases from J, leaving 13 bases between. DNA of the CDR3: TGTGCCAGCAGCCGACCCCTAGCGAGCAATGAGCAGTTCTTC. Its translation: CASSRPLASNEQFF.

The chain uses TRBV21-1 and TRBJ2-5; the DNA was not used to check the table's D call, TRBD2. Gene TRBJ2-7 matches the end of the DNA better, so the J call may be wrong. TRBV21-1 is reported as a pseudogene. The CDR3 length is 15 residues. CDR3: CASSTLAGVDPEQYF. Written as DNA, the CDR3 is TGTGCCAGCAGCACCCTAGCGGGAGTCGACCCCGAGCAGTACTTC.

This sequence joins TRBV6-2 or TRBV6-3 and TRBJ1-5; the D is unclear. V was clipped by 5 bases and J by 11 bases, with 13 bases between them. Germline assignment: CDR1 MNHEY and CDR2 SVGEGT. The CDR3 length is 12 residues. The CDR3 DNA reads TGTGCCAGCAGTGACCCAACGGTGGCCCAGCATTTT. It translates to CASSDPTVAQHF.

This clonotype was seen a handful of times. The chain has TRBV25-1 and TRBJ1-2; 7 bases map to TRBD1. Germline loops: CDR1 MGHDK, CDR2 SYGVNS. The J segment lost 4 bases and the V segment lost 3 bases, leaving 14 bases of the junction unmatched. CDR3 size: 17 residues. The DNA for the CDR3 is TGTGCCAGCAGTGATTCGGGAACACAGGGGACAATCTATGGCTACACCTTC. The encoded protein is CASSDSGTQGTIYGYTF.

Only a few counts were recorded for this clonotype. This chain joins TRBV19 and TRBJ2-6; D is perhaps TRBD2 (5 bases). The CDR3 has 20 residues. The V gene's germline CDR1 is LNHDA and CDR2 SQIVND (reference sequence). V lost 1 base and J lost 0, with 19 bases in between. CDR3 loop: CASSIVGKVTSYSGANVLTF. In nucleotides, the CDR3 is TGTGCCAGTAGTATAGTGGGGAAGGTTACTAGTTACTCTGGGGCCAACGTCCTGACTTTC.